The sequence of this TCR beta chain was determined in a study of human T cells and chemical hapten exposure. The time point here: healthy volunteer bleed at 2 weeks. Researchers extracted total RNA from unfractionated whole blood. This clonotype was observed many times. The library attached unique molecular identifiers to individual cDNA molecules. TCRdb used MiXCR to reprocess the RACE reads, holding one entry per CDR3 protein. This sample carries roughly 130,000 distinct CDR3 sequences, around 8.3% of them seen once, and the ten largest clones take roughly 1.8%. With V trimmed by 6 bases and J by 1 base, 18 bases remained unmatched. This CDR3 has 19 amino acids. Germline V gene data show CDR1 as MNHEY and CDR2 as SMNVEV (reference sequence).

V and J are TRBV27 and TRBJ2-1; 7 bases match TRBD2. The receptor's source is a male donor in good health. Some clones in this sample may be carry-over from other donors' samples. The sample was whole blood. The CDR3 loop is CASSPDPRSGGFSYNEQFF. The CDR3 DNA is TGTGCCAGCAGCCCCGATCCTCGATCGGGGGGATTTTCCTACAATGAGCAGTTCTTC.